What follows are 32 T cell receptor beta chains derived from one specimen sequenced in a study of cytomegalovirus exposure and HLA in healthy donors. The table came from immunoSEQ multiplex PCR; TCRdb's copy has only in-frame clones and leaves some out. This sample has about 110,000 clones, with approximately 90% found just once. The sample was PBMCs. These receptors originate from a woman younger than 35 in good health and CMV-seropositive.

In this sample, this clone turned up a few times. V and J are TRBV29-1 and TRBJ1-1, with TRBD1 matching over 7 bases. The junction had 4 bases not matched to a gene; V was cut back by 1 base and J by 5 bases. Germline V lookup: CDR1 SQVTM, CDR2 ANQGSEA. The length of the CDR3 is 13 residues. CDR3 nucleotides: TGCAGCGTTGAAGGGACAGGTGCTACTGAAGCTTTCTTT. Protein: CSVEGTGATEAFF.

This clone was counted between two and nine times. This chain uses TRBV11-2 with TRBJ2-2; 7 nucleotides align to TRBD2. Looked up from germline, CDR1 is SGHAT and CDR2 is FQNNGV. The CDR3 consists of 14 residues. Trimming removed 5 bases from V and 6 bases from J; junction bases left unmatched: 6. The CDR3 is CASSLSGVSGELFF. The CDR3 nucleotides read TGTGCCAGCAGCCTCAGCGGGGTATCCGGGGAGCTGTTTTTT. The full variable domain, rest sourced from reference TRBV11-2 and TRBJ2-2, is EAGVAQSPRYKIIEKRQSVAFWCNPISGHATLYWYQQILGQGPKLLIQFQNNGVVDDSQLPKDRFSAERLKGVDSTLKIQPAKLEDSAVYLCASSLSGVSGELFFGEGSRLTVL.

The chain recombines TRBV27 with TRBJ1-5; no reliable D call. V lost 7 bases and J 6 bases, leaving 13 bases between the germline ends. CDR1 is MNHEY, CDR2 SMNVEV, per germline (reference sequence). The CDR3 spans 13 residues. CDR3 sequence: CASTGRRGQPQHF. The CDR3, as DNA: TGTGCCAGCACTGGCCGCCGGGGTCAGCCCCAGCATTTT.

The chain joins TRBV27 to TRBJ2-3; TRBD1 matches at 10 bases. Germline trimming cut 6 bases from V and 6 bases from J; bases unmatched to any gene: 15. CDR3 length: 17 residues. Germline V gene data show CDR1 as MNHEY and CDR2 as SMNVEV (reference sequence). In DNA form, the CDR3 reads TGTGCCAGCAGCCCATTGGCGGACAGGGGGATAGGGGATACGCAGTATTTT. As protein: CASSPLADRGIGDTQYF.

The chain joins TRBV27 to TRBJ2-5; D is possibly TRBD1 (6 bases). With 1 base removed from V and 2 bases from J, the gap between germline ends came to 11 bases. Germline V gene sequence: CDR1 MNHEY, CDR2 SMNVEV (reference sequence). The CDR3 runs to 15 residues. Written as DNA, the CDR3 is TGTGCCAGCAGTTTATTGGCAGGGGTACAAGAGACCCAGTACTTC. Translating gives CASSLLAGVQETQYF.

The genes are TRBV28 and TRBJ1-5; the match to TRBD1 covers 8 bases. The germline CDR1 and CDR2 sequences are MDHEN and SYDVKM. V lost 6 bases to trimming and J lost 0 bases; unmatched junction nucleotides: 7. The CDR3 consists of 16 residues. DNA for the CDR3: TGTGCCAGCAGAGGACAGGGCGGCTATAGCAATCAGCCCCAGCATTTT. Its protein is CASRGQGGYSNQPQHF.

This rearrangement joins TRBV2 to TRBJ2-3; tentative D call: TRBD2 (5 bases). Germline V gene sequence: CDR1 SNHLY, CDR2 FYNNEI. The length of the CDR3 is 14 residues. Trimming removed 4 bases at V and 2 bases at J, with 10 bases between. The DNA for the CDR3 is TGTGCCAGCAGTGGGGGAGTCCTCACAGATACGCAGTATTTT. Translating it yields CASSGGVLTDTQYF.

This chain uses TRBV13 with TRBJ1-1, with D possibly being TRBD1 (6 bases). The length of the CDR3 is 16 residues. Germline values: CDR1 PRHDT, CDR2 FYEKMQ (reference sequence). The V end lost 0 bases, the J end lost 1 base, and 12 bases lay between the germline ends. The CDR3 DNA follows: TGTGCCAGCAGCTTAGGTGGTGGGGGCCGGAACACTGAAGCTTTCTTT. This translates into CASSLGGGGRNTEAFF.

CDR3 protein: CASSQAGTRSDTQYF. CDR3 DNA sequence: TGTGCCAGCAGCCAAGCAGGGACTAGGTCAGATACGCAGTATTTT. The chain employs TRBV4-2 and TRBJ2-3; 8 bases match TRBD2. The CDR3 is made up of 15 amino acids. CDR1 and CDR2 (germline): LGHNA, YNFKEQ. V lost 1 base and J lost 4; bases outside the gene matches: 4.

The chain joins TRBV7-9 to TRBJ2-1; 7 bases agree with TRBD1. From germline, CDR1 is SEHNR and CDR2 FQNEAQ (reference sequence). Trimming took 10 bases from V and 4 from J; bases not matched to a gene: 7. This CDR3 is built from 13 residues. This CDR3 is CATRQGAYNEQFF. CDR3 in DNA: TGTGCCACCCGACAGGGAGCTTACAATGAGCAGTTCTTC.

This chain connects TRBV19 to TRBJ2-2, with D possibly being TRBD1 (6 bases). V lost 9 bases and J lost 2, with 10 bases in between. The length of the CDR3 is 13 residues. Germline lookup yields CDR1 LNHDA and CDR2 SQIVND (reference sequence). Here the CDR3 DNA reads TGTGCCAGCACAGGGCAAAACACCGGGGAGCTGTTTTTT. This translates into CASTGQNTGELFF.

This chain uses TRBV19 with TRBJ1-1; weak D call: TRBD1 (6 bases). From germline, CDR1 is LNHDA and CDR2 SQIVND (reference sequence). The CDR3 consists of 15 residues. V lost 3 bases and J lost 0, with 11 bases in between. The CDR3 spells CASSIWDNMNTEAFF. The CDR3 DNA reads as TGTGCCAGTAGTATCTGGGACAACATGAACACTGAAGCTTTCTTT. Full variable domain (missing parts from reference TRBV19 and TRBJ1-1): DGGITQSPKYLFRKEGQNVTLSCEQNLNHDAMYWYRQDPGQGLRLIYYSQIVNDFQKGDIAEGYSVSREKKESFPLTVTSAQKNPTAFYLCASSIWDNMNTEAFFGQGTRLTVV.

This rearrangement joins TRBV4-3 to TRBJ1-2; 9 positions match TRBD1. CDR1 LGHNA and CDR2 YSLEER come from the germline V gene. V shed 4 bases and J 3 bases; nucleotides not matched to a gene: 6. This CDR3 spans 15 amino acids. Here the CDR3 DNA reads TGCGCCAGCAGCCCCCGGACAGGGGCTCACTATGGCTACACCTTC. It is translated as CASSPRTGAHYGYTF.

The chain recombines TRBV4-1 with TRBJ1-3; D ambiguous. Trimming pared 1 base from V and 7 bases from J, leaving 11 bases between. CDR1 is MGHRA and CDR2 is YSYEKL in the germline V gene. This CDR3 region has 14 residues. Here the CDR3 reads CASSQVRLGNTIYF. The CDR3 nucleotides read TGCGCCAGCAGCCAAGTCAGGTTGGGCAACACCATATATTTT.

The V and J genes are TRBV5-1 and TRBJ1-2; TRBD1 matches 7 bases. After removal of 2 bases from V and 8 bases from J, the junction contained 12 bases not matched to a gene. The CDR3 spans 15 residues. CDR1 is SGHRS, CDR2 YFSETQ, per germline. The CDR3 DNA reads TGCGCCAGCAGCTTTGACAGGGCCAGCCGAGAGGGCTACACCTTC. This codes for CASSFDRASREGYTF.

The rearrangement links TRBV28 to TRBJ1-2, with D possibly matching TRBD1 (5 bases). Germline CDR1 MDHEN, CDR2 SYDVKM. CDR3 length: 14 amino acids. V dropped 6 bases and J dropped 0 bases, with 11 bases sitting between them. The CDR3 DNA sequence: TGTGCCAGCAGCCAGGGATCCCCTAACTATGGCTACACCTTC. Translated, it gives CASSQGSPNYGYTF.

J is TRBJ2-4 and V is TRBV28, with D unresolved. The CDR3 spans 15 residues. V dropped 2 bases and J dropped 2 bases, with 10 bases sitting between them. Germline V gene sequence: CDR1 MDHEN, CDR2 SYDVKM. The DNA of the CDR3 is TGTGCCAGCAGTTTAAGTTCGGGTACCAAAAACATTCAGTACTTC. This codes for CASSLSSGTKNIQYF.

Only a few counts were recorded for this clone. V gene TRBV27 combines with J gene TRBJ1-5, with D perhaps matching TRBD1 (5 bases). The V gene lost 6 bases and the J gene lost 1 base, with 13 bases spanning the gap. The CDR3 totals 15 residues. The V gene's germline CDR1 is MNHEY and CDR2 SMNVEV (reference sequence). The CDR3 sequence is CASSQRGGSNQPQHF. DNA for the CDR3: TGTGCCAGCAGCCAAAGGGGTGGGAGCAATCAGCCCCAGCATTTT.

The J gene is TRBJ2-2, the V gene TRBV7-9; no firm D call. V was shortened by 8 bases and J by 4 bases, with 8 bases between the two germline ends. This CDR3 has 12 residues. Per germline, CDR1 SEHNR and CDR2 FQNEAQ (reference sequence). The CDR3 DNA sequence: TGTGCCAGCCAACTGGTCACCGGGGAGCTGTTTTTT. It codes for CASQLVTGELFF.

This rearrangement joins TRBV18 to TRBJ2-7, with no clear D. This CDR3 is 12 amino acids long. Germline CDR1 and CDR2: KGHSH and LQKENI. The V gene lost 6 bases and the J gene lost 0 bases, with 6 bases spanning the gap. The CDR3: CASSPSSYEQYV. The CDR3 DNA follows: TGTGCCAGCTCGCCTAGCTCCTACGAGCAGTACGTC.

The chain links TRBV6-1 to TRBJ2-3; the D gene is possibly TRBD1 (5 bases). Per germline, CDR1 MNHNS and CDR2 SASEGT. Trimming cost V 1 base and J 1 base, with 15 bases left between them. CDR3 length: 17 amino acids. Written as DNA, the CDR3 is TGTGCCAGCAGTGAAGTGAAACGAATAGGGGGCACAGATACGCAGTATTTT. Amino acids: CASSEVKRIGGTDTQYF.

V usage is TRBV27 and J usage is TRBJ1-5; D is unresolved. Germline CDR1 and CDR2: MNHEY and SMNVEV (reference sequence). V was shortened by 8 bases and J by 0 bases, with 23 bases between the two germline ends. The CDR3 has 18 amino acids. The CDR3 is CASGLESIEFYSNQPQHF. CDR3 bases: TGTGCCAGCGGATTGGAGAGTATCGAATTTTATAGCAATCAGCCCCAGCATTTT.

The CDR3, as DNA: TGTGCCAGTAGTATAGGGAGGGGGCCGACCTACGAGCAGTACTTC. Translation: CASSIGRGPTYEQYF. The V gene is TRBV19, the J gene TRBJ2-7; possibly TRBD1 for D (7 bases). V was clipped by 1 base and J by 2 bases, with 12 bases between them. From germline, CDR1 is LNHDA and CDR2 SQIVND (reference sequence). The CDR3 spans 15 residues.

This chain joins TRBV6-5 and TRBJ1-6; 7 bases fit TRBD1. Trimming took 0 bases from V and 9 from J; bases not matched to a gene: 8. The CDR3 contains 16 residues. Germline V gene data show CDR1 as MNHEY and CDR2 as SVGAGI. CDR3 protein: CASSYSRRGQLSPLHF. CDR3 nucleotides: TGTGCCAGCAGTTACTCTAGGAGGGGGCAACTTTCACCCCTCCACTTT.

The V gene is TRBV27, the J gene TRBJ1-6; D unclear. V was shortened by 1 base and J by 0 bases, with 13 bases between the two germline ends. CDR1 is MNHEY and CDR2 is SMNVEV in the germline V gene (reference sequence). The CDR3 totals 18 residues. The CDR3 protein is CASSLYDPRGSYNSPLHF. The DNA of the CDR3 is TGTGCCAGCAGTTTATACGACCCGAGAGGCTCCTATAATTCACCCCTCCACTTT.

The rearrangement uses TRBV27 and TRBJ2-1; TRBD1 aligns across 7 bases. With V trimmed by 5 bases and J by 8 bases, 9 bases remained unmatched. Germline values: CDR1 MNHEY, CDR2 SMNVEV (reference sequence). This CDR3 has 14 amino acids. CDR3 protein: CASSRNRGGYEQFF. The CDR3 coding sequence is TGTGCCAGCAGTCGTAACAGGGGTGGGTATGAGCAGTTCTTC.

The chain combines TRBV7-2 with TRBJ2-5; 7 bases match TRBD2. The CDR3 is made up of 15 amino acids. V lost 5 bases to trimming and J lost 4 bases; unmatched junction nucleotides: 10. Per germline, CDR1 SGHTA and CDR2 FQGNSA. This CDR3 is CASSSLAASRETQYF. For the CDR3, the DNA is TGTGCCAGCAGCAGCCTAGCGGCGTCGCGAGAGACCCAGTACTTC.

This chain uses TRBV9 with TRBJ2-3, with 14 bases identical to TRBD2. The germline V gene has CDR1 SGDLS and CDR2 YYNGEE. The junction had 5 bases not matched to a gene; V was cut back by 3 bases and J by 2 bases. The CDR3 runs 17 residues. The CDR3 loop reads CASSARTSGGFTDTQYF. The DNA for the CDR3 is TGTGCCAGCAGCGCCAGGACTAGCGGGGGGTTCACAGATACGCAGTATTTT.

The V and J genes are TRBV12-5 and TRBJ2-5; TRBD1 might be the D (6 bases). The CDR3 has 14 amino acids. Per germline, CDR1 LGHNT and CDR2 FRNRAP. V was cut by 7 bases and J by 3 bases, with 15 bases left in between. The CDR3 is CASAQTDRKETQYF. Written as DNA, the CDR3 is TGTGCTAGTGCCCAAACTGACAGGAAAGAGACCCAGTACTTC.

This chain uses TRBV6-1 with TRBJ2-7; 9 positions match TRBD1. Germline lookup yields CDR1 MNHNS and CDR2 SASEGT. V was pared by 1 base and J by 3 bases, with 7 bases of the junction left unmatched. The CDR3 runs 16 residues. The CDR3 region is CASSEGGQGYSYEQYF. In nucleotides, the CDR3 is TGTGCCAGCAGTGAAGGAGGACAGGGGTATAGCTACGAGCAGTACTTC.

The V call is TRBV6-5, the J call TRBJ1-2; 7 bases are shared with TRBD1. Germline-derived CDR1 and CDR2 are MNHEY and SVGAGI. The ends lost 6 bases at V and 5 bases at J; junction bases unmatched: 6. CDR3 length: 13 residues. The DNA of the CDR3 is TGTGCCAGCAGACTGGGACAGTTTTATGGCTACACCTTC. Translated, it gives CASRLGQFYGYTF.

This chain connects TRBV5-1 to TRBJ1-2, with a tentative D call TRBD1 (6 bases). From germline, CDR1 is SGHRS and CDR2 YFSETQ. There are 13 residues in the CDR3. V lost 0 bases and J 6 bases, leaving 9 bases between the germline ends. The CDR3 sequence is CASSLGGTNGYTF. CDR3 nucleotide sequence: TGCGCCAGCAGCTTGGGGGGGACAAATGGCTACACCTTC.